This record looks at one TCR beta chain sequence and its context. The antigen remains undetermined. Healthy people donating bone marrow made up the donors. The entry originates in a study of cytomegalovirus exposure and HLA in healthy donors. The CDR3 runs to 14 residues. V gave up 8 bases and J gave up 1 base; unmatched junction bases: 6. Germline V gene sequence: CDR1 SGHRS, CDR2 YFSETQ. Study findings and constraints: High specificity and sensitivity for cytomegalovirus status were reported for the classifier.

PCR was performed using 60 Vbeta and 13 Jbeta primers. Only in-frame clones appear in the TCRdb table, and some are missing; sequencing was by immunoSEQ multiplex PCR. This sample has 110,000 to 150,000 clones; 76% occur once, and the top ten carry 1.5% to 2%. The clonotype was recovered from a woman in her thirties or forties in good health and CMV-seronegative. The chain recombines TRBV5-1 with TRBJ2-3; TRBD2 aligns across 8 bases. Material for sequencing was PBMCs. The CDR3 nucleotides read TGCGCCAGTCAAGCGGGAGATCGCACAGATACGCAGTATTTT. Protein: CASQAGDRTDTQYF.